Listed below are T cell receptor beta chains from one sample, sequenced in a study of cytomegalovirus exposure and HLA in healthy donors. The assay was immunoSEQ multiplex PCR, and TCRdb's table has in-frame clones only and misses some. The sample lists over 150,000 clones, around 68% occurring once. Specimen: PBMCs. These receptors all stem from a woman aged 40 to 55 in good health and CMV-seropositive. Each CDR3 is given with its conserved first and last residue. A D gene is named only where the DNA matches it firmly. Expanded clones are given a class, and other clones once, few, many or no size at all.

TRBJ1-1,-,TRBV10-3,-,CAISESHWQHTEAFF,TGTGCCATCAGTGAGTCCCATTGGCAACACACTGAAGCTTTCTTT
TRBJ2-7,-,TRBV5-4,-,CASSLGEGFEQYF,TGTGCCAGCAGCTTGGGAGAGGGTTTCGAGCAGTACTTC
TRBJ1-1,-,TRBV1,-,CTSSPRPGTGKRSTEAFF,TGCACCAGCAGCCCCAGGCCCGGGACAGGGAAACGGAGCACTGAAGCTTTCTTT
TRBJ1-5,-,TRBV10-3,-,CAISESTGSGPQHF,TGTGCCATCAGTGAGTCAACAGGGTCAGGGCCCCAGCATTTT
TRBJ1-5,TRBD1,TRBV27,-,CASSLTGGYGQPQHF,TGTGCCAGCAGCCTGACAGGGGGCTATGGACAGCCCCAGCATTTT
TRBJ1-2,TRBD1,TRBV25-1,once,CASSEWGQGTYGYTF,TGTGCCAGCAGTGAATGGGGACAGGGAACTTATGGCTACACCTTC
TRBJ2-7,-,TRBV21-1,once,CASTHELGLAGGIAYEQYF,TGTGCCAGCACTCATGAACTCGGACTAGCGGGAGGGATCGCCTACGAGCAGTACTTC
TRBJ1-5,-,TRBV28,few,CASSSTPYSNQPQHF,TGTGCCAGCAGTTCGACACCCTATAGCAATCAGCCCCAGCATTTT
TRBJ2-7,-,TRBV6-1,few,CASSVLGAQYEQYF,TGTGCCAGCAGTGTTTTGGGGGCCCAATACGAGCAGTACTTC
TRBJ2-1,-,TRBV9,-,CASSVVASPPNEQFF,TGTGCCAGCAGCGTAGTGGCTAGCCCCCCCAATGAGCAGTTCTTC
TRBJ1-1,TRBD1,TRBV4-3,-,CASSQDRLGTDEAFF,TGCGCCAGCAGCCAAGATCGGCTCGGGACAGATGAAGCTTTCTTT
TRBJ1-1,-,TRBV9,-,CASSDKNTEAFF,TGTGCCAGCAGCGATAAGAACACTGAAGCTTTCTTT
TRBJ2-2,TRBD2,TRBV4-1,-,CASSQAGGPIGELFF,TGCGCCAGCAGCCAAGCGGGGGGGCCTATCGGGGAGCTGTTTTTT
TRBJ1-1,TRBD1,TRBV5-6,-,CASSSRDRSSEAFF,TGTGCCAGCAGTTCGAGGGACAGATCTAGCGAAGCTTTCTTT
TRBJ1-1,TRBD1,TRBV6-6,-,CASSSYRGNTEAFF,TGTGCCAGCAGTTCCTACAGGGGGAACACTGAAGCTTTCTTT
TRBJ2-1,TRBD1,TRBV5-6,-,CASSLEDRVQFF,TGTGCCAGCAGCTTGGAGGACAGGGTACAGTTCTTC
TRBJ1-5,-,TRBV10-2,few,CASSNGFNQPQHF,TGCGCCAGCAGCAACGGTTTCAATCAGCCCCAGCATTTT
TRBJ2-2,-,TRBV9,few,CASSVRGAGELFF,TGTGCCAGCAGCGTTAGGGGCGCCGGGGAGCTGTTTTTT
TRBJ1-5,-,TRBV10-2,-,CASSESRRDQPQHF,TGCGCCAGCAGTGAGTCGCGGAGGGACCAGCCCCAGCATTTT
TRBJ2-7,TRBD2,TRBV11-2,once,CASSPGGTGGIREQYF,TGTGCCAGCAGCCCGGGGGGGACCGGGGGGATACGCGAGCAGTACTTC
TRBJ1-5,-,TRBV19,few,CASSWQYQPQHF,TGTGCCAGTAGCTGGCAGTATCAGCCCCAGCATTTT
TRBJ2-7,TRBD1,TRBV7-2,few,CASSFGQGQIYEQYF,TGTGCCAGCAGCTTCGGACAGGGTCAGATCTACGAGCAGTACTTC
TRBJ2-7,TRBD1,TRBV14,-,CASSLYPTGAGAEQYF,TGTGCCAGCAGCCTATACCCGACAGGGGCAGGGGCCGAGCAGTACTTC
TRBJ1-2,-,TRBV4-3,few,CASSQDEEGRQGYTF,TGCGCCAGCAGCCAAGATGAGGAGGGACGGCAGGGCTACACCTTC
TRBJ1-5,-,TRBV4-2,-,CASSQDPVVQGPNHQPQHF,TGTGCCAGCAGCCAAGATCCCGTCGTACAGGGCCCTAATCATCAGCCCCAGCATTTT
TRBJ1-1,-,TRBV18,once,CASSPVTQIKNTEAFF,TGTGCCAGCTCACCCGTAACACAGATTAAGAACACTGAAGCTTTCTTT
TRBJ1-5,-,TRBV4-3,-,CASSQDLNQPQHF,TGCGCCAGCAGCCAAGATCTCAATCAGCCCCAGCATTTT
TRBJ1-1,TRBD1,TRBV7-2,-,CASSQKGAGYTEAFF,TGCGCCAGCAGCCAAAAGGGGGCAGGGTACACTGAAGCTTTCTTT
TRBJ1-1,-,TRBV4-3,-,CASSHRGGAEAFF,TGCGCCAGCAGCCACCGGGGAGGAGCTGAAGCTTTCTTT
TRBJ1-6,-,TRBV6-5,-,CASSYRQAPLHF,TGTGCCAGCAGTTACCGACAGGCTCCCCTCCACTTT
TRBJ1-5,TRBD1,TRBV5-5,-,CASSRSGTASNQPQHF,TGTGCCAGCAGCAGATCCGGGACAGCTAGCAATCAGCCCCAGCATTTT
TRBJ2-3,-,TRBV5-4,few,CASSLVGRGGPTDTQYF,TGTGCCAGCAGCTTGGTGGGGCGGGGTGGGCCAACAGATACGCAGTATTTT
TRBJ1-3,-,TRBV11-2,few,CASSLGSLLGGNTIYF,TGTGCCAGCAGCTTAGGCAGCCTACTAGGTGGAAACACCATATATTTT
TRBJ2-7,TRBD1,TRBV28,-,CASSSGRDRGSYEQYF,TGTGCCAGCAGTTCGGGACGGGACAGGGGGTCCTACGAGCAGTACTTC
TRBJ1-4,TRBD1,TRBV6-1,-,CASRTGQGEEKLFF,TGTGCCAGCAGGACGGGACAGGGAGAGGAAAAACTGTTTTTT
TRBJ2-7,-,TRBV18,-,CASSPTRAEQYF,TGTGCCAGCTCACCAACGAGGGCCGAGCAGTACTTC
TRBJ1-5,TRBD1,TRBV6-1,few,CASSEGTGLYSNQPQHF,TGTGCCAGCAGTGAAGGGACAGGGTTGTATAGCAATCAGCCCCAGCATTTT
TRBJ2-3,TRBD2,TRBV5-1,-,CASSVAGVRDTQYF,TGCGCCAGCAGCGTAGCGGGAGTACGAGATACGCAGTATTTT
TRBJ2-3,TRBD1,TRBV6-1,once,CASIRDRSTDTQYF,TGTGCCAGCATCCGGGACAGAAGCACAGATACGCAGTATTTT
TRBJ1-3,-,TRBV25-1,-,CASSDAAGHSGNTIYF,TGTGCCAGCAGTGACGCGGCAGGACACTCTGGAAACACCATATATTTT
TRBJ1-4,TRBD1,TRBV2,-,CASTTTRDRQNEKLFF,TGTGCCAGCACCACCACCAGGGACAGACAGAATGAAAAACTGTTTTTT
TRBJ1-3,TRBD1,TRBV5-1,-,CASSSQGAGGNTIYF,TGCGCCAGCAGCTCACAGGGGGCCGGGGGAAACACCATATATTTT
TRBJ1-1,-,TRBV7-2,-,CASSLTGEGTEAFF,TGTGCCAGCAGCTTGACAGGCGAAGGCACTGAAGCTTTCTTT
TRBJ2-1,TRBD2,TRBV7-9,-,CASSFDRGGAGEQFF,TGTGCCAGCAGTTTTGACCGGGGGGGTGCGGGTGAGCAGTTCTTC
TRBJ1-1,-,TRBV13,-,CASSSFSESAFF,TGTGCCAGCAGCAGCTTCAGCGAGAGCGCTTTCTTT